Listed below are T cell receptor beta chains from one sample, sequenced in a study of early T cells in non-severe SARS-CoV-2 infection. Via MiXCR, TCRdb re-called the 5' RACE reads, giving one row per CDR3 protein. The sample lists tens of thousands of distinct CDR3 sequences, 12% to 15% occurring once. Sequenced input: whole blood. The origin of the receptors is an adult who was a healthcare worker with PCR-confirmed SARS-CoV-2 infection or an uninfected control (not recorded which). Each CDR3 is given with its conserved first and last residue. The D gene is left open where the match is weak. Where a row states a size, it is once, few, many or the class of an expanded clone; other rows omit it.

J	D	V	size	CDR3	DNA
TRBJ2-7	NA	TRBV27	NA	CASSYQVSYEQYF	TGTGCCAGCAGTTACCAGGTTTCCTACGAGCAGTACTTC
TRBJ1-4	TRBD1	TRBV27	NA	CASKPGQGDEKLFF	TGTGCCAGCAAACCGGGACAGGGGGATGAAAAACTGTTTTTT
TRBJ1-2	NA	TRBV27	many	CASSGQNYGYTF	TGTGCCAGCAGTGGACAGAACTATGGCTACACCTTC
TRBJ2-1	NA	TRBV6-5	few	CASTRGSYNEQFF	TGTGCCAGTACTAGAGGGTCCTACAATGAGCAGTTCTTC
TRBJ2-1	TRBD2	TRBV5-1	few	CASSSSGGSSYNEQFF	TGCGCCAGCAGCTCTAGCGGGGGAAGCTCCTACAATGAGCAGTTCTTC
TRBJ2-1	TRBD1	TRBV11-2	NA	CASSSQGEHRNEQFF	TGTGCCAGCAGCTCACAGGGGGAGCACCGCAATGAGCAGTTCTTC
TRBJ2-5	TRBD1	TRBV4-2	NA	CASSQADRARGQETQYF	TGTGCCAGCAGCCAAGCCGACAGGGCCAGGGGGCAAGAGACCCAGTACTTC
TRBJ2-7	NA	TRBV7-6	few	CASSPEWGEQYF	TGTGCCAGCAGCCCAGAATGGGGCGAGCAGTACTTC
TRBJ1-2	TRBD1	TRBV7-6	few	CASSLQTGDNYGYTF	TGTGCCAGCAGCTTACAGACAGGGGACAACTATGGCTACACCTTC
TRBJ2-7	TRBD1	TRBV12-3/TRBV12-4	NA	CASSLGTGWYEQYF	TGTGCCAGCAGTTTAGGGACAGGTTGGTACGAGCAGTACTTC
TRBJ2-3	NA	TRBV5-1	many	CASSLDAGKTPSTDTQYF	TGCGCCAGCAGCTTGGACGCGGGAAAAACCCCAAGCACAGATACGCAGTATTTT
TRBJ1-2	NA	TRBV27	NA	CASSFRWTNYGYTF	TGTGCCAGTTCCTTCAGGTGGACTAACTATGGCTACACCTTC
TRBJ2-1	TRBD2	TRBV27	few	CASSLSQRGWDEQFF	TGTGCCAGCAGTTTATCCCAGCGGGGGTGGGATGAGCAGTTCTTC
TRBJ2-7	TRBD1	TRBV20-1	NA	CSARNRDRGYEQYF	TGCAGTGCCAGAAACCGGGACAGGGGCTACGAGCAGTACTTC
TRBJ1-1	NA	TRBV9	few	CASSVEREGAFF	TGTGCCAGCAGCGTAGAACGGGAGGGAGCTTTCTTT
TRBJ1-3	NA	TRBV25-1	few	CASTRTDSGNTIYF	TGTGCCAGCACGAGAACAGACTCTGGAAACACCATATATTTT
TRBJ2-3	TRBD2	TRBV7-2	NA	CASKAAGADTQYF	TGTGCCAGCAAGGCGGCGGGAGCAGATACGCAGTATTTT
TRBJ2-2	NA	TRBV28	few	CASSSDSPNAGELFF	TGTGCCAGCAGTTCAGACAGCCCGAACGCCGGGGAGCTGTTTTTT
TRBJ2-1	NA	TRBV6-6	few	CASSYSPYNEQFF	TGTGCCAGCAGTTACTCCCCCTACAATGAGCAGTTCTTC
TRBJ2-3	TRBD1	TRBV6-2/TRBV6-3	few	CASNDRGESTDTQYF	TGTGCCAGCAACGACAGGGGCGAGAGCACAGATACGCAGTATTTT
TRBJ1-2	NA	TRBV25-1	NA	CASSEMEPGRNYGYTF	TGTGCCAGCAGTGAAATGGAACCGGGGCGGAATTATGGCTACACCTTC
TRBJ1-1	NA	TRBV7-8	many	CASSWGITEAFF	TGTGCCAGCAGCTGGGGGATCACTGAAGCTTTCTTT
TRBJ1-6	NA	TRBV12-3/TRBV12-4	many	CASSFSSYNSPLHF	TGTGCCAGCAGTTTTAGTAGTTATAATTCACCCCTCCACTTT
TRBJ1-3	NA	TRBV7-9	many	CASSSNLSGNTIYF	TGTGCCAGCAGTTCAAACCTATCTGGAAACACCATATATTTT
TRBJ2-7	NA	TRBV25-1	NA	CASGYSGWEQYF	TGTGCCAGCGGGTACAGTGGGTGGGAGCAGTACTTC
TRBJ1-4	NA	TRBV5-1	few	CASSLASGQNEKLFF	TGCGCCAGCAGCTTGGCCTCCGGACAGAATGAAAAACTGTTTTTT
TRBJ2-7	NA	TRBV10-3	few	CAISPGPEGYEQYF	TGTGCCATCAGTCCCGGACCGGAGGGCTACGAGCAGTACTTC